The rows below give T cell receptor beta chains drawn from one sample of a study of identical twins. Each CDR3 protein gets one entry after TCRdb re-called the 5' RACE reads with MiXCR. The table lists 200,000 to 250,000 distinct CDR3 sequences, 6% to 8.5% of them singletons, with approximately 5.4% in the top ten. These same records also appear under a second study, on yellow fever vaccine responses in identical twins.

Sequenced material: CD8+ T cells sorted from blood. The receptors here all came from a woman under 30 in good health. Both conserved end residues are part of each CDR3. The order of the fields is CDR3 length, J gene, V gene, clone size, CDR3 protein. A clone size is listed for some rows: how often the clone was seen (once, few, many), or a class if it is expanded.

15	TRBJ2-3	TRBV5-6	many	CASSGGGSPADTQYF
15	TRBJ2-5	TRBV7-9	few	CASSLNYGGGETQYF
12	TRBJ1-1	TRBV20-1	.	CSARDEGTEAFF
14	TRBJ1-6	TRBV27	few	CASSTDPDGAPLHF
14	TRBJ1-4	TRBV10-3	few	CAISEEDNPEKLFF
15	TRBJ2-7	TRBV2	many	CASSEFGGVGMEQYF
13	TRBJ2-5	TRBV27	few	CASSYGEGQTQYF
13	TRBJ2-1	TRBV29-1	few	CSVAREGAKEQFF
15	TRBJ2-1	TRBV5-6	many	CASSFVGSSYNEQFF
18	TRBJ2-1	TRBV5-1	few	CASSPLGVLAGEYNEQFF
14	TRBJ2-1	TRBV24-1	many	CATSDLEGKNEQFF
14	TRBJ2-3	TRBV27	.	CASSYNPGSDTQYF
22	TRBJ2-3	TRBV20-1	few	CSAILEGLAGGDERGPTDTQYF
17	TRBJ1-2	TRBV29-1	many	CSVVWAGGAKDNYGYTF
15	TRBJ2-5	TRBV28	.	CASSKEQGTQETQYF